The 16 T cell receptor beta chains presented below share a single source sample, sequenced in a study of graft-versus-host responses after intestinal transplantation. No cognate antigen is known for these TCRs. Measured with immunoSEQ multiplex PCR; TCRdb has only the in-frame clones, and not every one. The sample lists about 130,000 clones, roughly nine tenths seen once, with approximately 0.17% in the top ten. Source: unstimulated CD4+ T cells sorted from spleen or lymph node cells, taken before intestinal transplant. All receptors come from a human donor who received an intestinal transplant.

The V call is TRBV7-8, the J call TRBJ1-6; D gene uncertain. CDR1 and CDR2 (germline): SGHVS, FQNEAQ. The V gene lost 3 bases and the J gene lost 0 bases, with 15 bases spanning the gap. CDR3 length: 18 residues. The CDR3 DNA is TGTGCCAGCAGCTTCCGACCGACTTCGAGCTCCTATAATTCACCCCTCCACTTT. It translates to CASSFRPTSSSYNSPLHF. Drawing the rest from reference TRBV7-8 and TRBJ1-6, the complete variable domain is GAGVSQSPRYKVAKRGQDVALRCDPISGHVSLFWYQQALGQGPEFLTYFQNEAQLDKSGLPSDRFFAERPEGSVSTLKIQRTQQEDSAVYLCASSFRPTSSSYNSPLHFGNGTRLTVT.

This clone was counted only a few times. In DNA, the CDR3 is TGTGCCAGCAGCTTAGGAGGGGGGGTAAATGAAAAACTGTTTTTT. It is translated as CASSLGGGVNEKLFF. The V and J genes are TRBV7-9 and TRBJ1-4; D might be TRBD1 (6 bases). V gave up 1 base and J gave up 5 bases, with 11 bases separating them. In germline, CDR1 is SEHNR, CDR2 FQNEAQ (reference sequence). The CDR3 contains 15 residues.

In DNA, the CDR3 is TGCGCCAGCAGTGCCCACTGGGACAGGGGGCCTGAGACCCAGTACTTC. Residues: CASSAHWDRGPETQYF. The chain has TRBV10-2 and TRBJ2-5, with 12 nucleotides matching TRBD1. V was clipped by 4 bases and J by 5 bases; unmatched bases: 8. Germline-derived CDR1 and CDR2 are WSHSY and SAAADI. The CDR3 sequence is 16 residues long.

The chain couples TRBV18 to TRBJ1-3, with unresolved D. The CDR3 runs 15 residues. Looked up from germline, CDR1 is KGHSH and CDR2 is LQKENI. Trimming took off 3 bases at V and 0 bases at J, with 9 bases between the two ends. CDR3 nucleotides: TGTGCCAGCTCACCTTCCAGAAGCTCTGGAAACACCATATATTTT. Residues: CASSPSRSSGNTIYF. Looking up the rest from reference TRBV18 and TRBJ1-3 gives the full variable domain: NAGVMQNPRHLVRRRGQEARLRCSPMKGHSHVYWYRQLPEEGLKFMVYLQKENIIDESGMPKERFSAEFPKEGPSILRIQQVVRGDSAAYFCASSPSRSSGNTIYFGEGSWLTVV.

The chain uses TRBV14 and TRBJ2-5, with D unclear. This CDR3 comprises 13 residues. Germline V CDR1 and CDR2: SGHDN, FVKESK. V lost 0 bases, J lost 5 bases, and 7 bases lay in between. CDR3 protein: CASSQDARETQYF. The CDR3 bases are TGTGCCAGCAGCCAAGATGCGCGGGAGACCCAGTACTTC.

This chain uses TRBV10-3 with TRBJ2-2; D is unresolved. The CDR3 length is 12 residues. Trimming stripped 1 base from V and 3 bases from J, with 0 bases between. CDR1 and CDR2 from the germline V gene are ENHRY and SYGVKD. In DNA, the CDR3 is TGTGCCATCAGTGAGTACACCGGGGAGCTGTTTTTT. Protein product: CAISEYTGELFF.

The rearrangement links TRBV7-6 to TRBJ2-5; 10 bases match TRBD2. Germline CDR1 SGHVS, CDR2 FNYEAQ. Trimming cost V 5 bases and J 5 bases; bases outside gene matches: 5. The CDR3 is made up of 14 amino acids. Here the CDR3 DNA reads TGTGCCAGCAGCCAACCGACTAGCGGGGAGACCCAGTACTTC. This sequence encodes CASSQPTSGETQYF.

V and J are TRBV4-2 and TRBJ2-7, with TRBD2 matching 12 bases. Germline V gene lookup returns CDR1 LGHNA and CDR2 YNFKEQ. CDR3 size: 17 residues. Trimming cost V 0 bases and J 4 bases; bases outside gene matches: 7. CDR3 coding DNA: TGTGCCAGCAGCCAAGATTCACTAGCGGGGGGTTTGTACGAGCAGTACTTC. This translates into CASSQDSLAGGLYEQYF.

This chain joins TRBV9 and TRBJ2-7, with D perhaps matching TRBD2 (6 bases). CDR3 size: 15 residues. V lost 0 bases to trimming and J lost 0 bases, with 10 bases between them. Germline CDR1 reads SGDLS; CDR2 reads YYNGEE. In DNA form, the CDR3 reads TGTGCCAGCAGCGTAGGGTTAGCGGCCTCCTACGAGCAGTACTTC. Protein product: CASSVGLAASYEQYF.

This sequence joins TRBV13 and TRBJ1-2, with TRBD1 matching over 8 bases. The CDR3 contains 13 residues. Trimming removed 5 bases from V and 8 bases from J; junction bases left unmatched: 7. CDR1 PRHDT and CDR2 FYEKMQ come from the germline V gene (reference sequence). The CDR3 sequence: CASSRTGYGGYTF. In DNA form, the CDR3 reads TGTGCCAGCAGCCGGACAGGGTATGGCGGCTACACCTTC.

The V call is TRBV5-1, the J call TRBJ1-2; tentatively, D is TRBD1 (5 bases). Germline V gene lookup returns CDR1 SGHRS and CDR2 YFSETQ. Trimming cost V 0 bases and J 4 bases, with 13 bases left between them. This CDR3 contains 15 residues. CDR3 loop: CASSLDQGPAYGYTF. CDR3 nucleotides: TGCGCCAGCAGCTTGGACCAGGGTCCGGCCTATGGCTACACCTTC.

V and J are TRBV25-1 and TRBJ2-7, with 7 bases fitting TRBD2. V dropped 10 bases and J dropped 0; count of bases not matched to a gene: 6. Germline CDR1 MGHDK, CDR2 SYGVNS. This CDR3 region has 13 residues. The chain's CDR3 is CATAGASSYEQYF. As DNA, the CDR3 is TGTGCCACCGCGGGAGCCTCCTCCTACGAGCAGTACTTC.

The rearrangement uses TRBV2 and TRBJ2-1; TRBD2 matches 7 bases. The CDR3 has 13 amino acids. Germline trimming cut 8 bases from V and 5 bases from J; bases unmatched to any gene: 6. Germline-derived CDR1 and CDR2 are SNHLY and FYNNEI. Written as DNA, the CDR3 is TGTGCCAGCGGGGAGGGGCGCGACAATGAGCAGTTCTTC. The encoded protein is CASGEGRDNEQFF.

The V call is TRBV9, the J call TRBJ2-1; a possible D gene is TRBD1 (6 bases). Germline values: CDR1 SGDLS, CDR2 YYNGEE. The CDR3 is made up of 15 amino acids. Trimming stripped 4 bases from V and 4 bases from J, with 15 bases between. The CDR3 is CASSSGTLIYNEQFF. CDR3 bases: TGTGCCAGCAGCTCGGGGACACTCATTTACAATGAGCAGTTCTTC.

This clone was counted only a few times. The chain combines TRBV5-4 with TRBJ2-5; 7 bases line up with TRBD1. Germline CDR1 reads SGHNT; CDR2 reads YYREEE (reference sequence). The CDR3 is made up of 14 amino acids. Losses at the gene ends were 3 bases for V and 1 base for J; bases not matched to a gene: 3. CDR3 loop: CASSSRTGQETQYF. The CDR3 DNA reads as TGTGCCAGCAGCTCCCGGACAGGCCAAGAGACCCAGTACTTC. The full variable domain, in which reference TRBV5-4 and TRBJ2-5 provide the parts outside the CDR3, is ETGVTQSPTHLIKTRGQQVTLRCSSQSGHNTVSWYQQALGQGPQFIFQYYREEENGRGNFPPRFSGLQFPNYSSELNVNALELDDSALYLCASSSRTGQETQYFGPGTRLLVL.

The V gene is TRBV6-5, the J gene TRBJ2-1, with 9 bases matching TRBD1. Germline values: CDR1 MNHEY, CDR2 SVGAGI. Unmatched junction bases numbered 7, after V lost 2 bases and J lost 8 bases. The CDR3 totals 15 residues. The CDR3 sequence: CASSYRRQGEDEQFF. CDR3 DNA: TGTGCCAGCAGTTACCGTAGACAGGGGGAAGATGAGCAGTTCTTC.